This T cell receptor beta chain stems from a study of T cells in Graves' hyperthyroidism and ophthalmopathy. Whole-study findings and limits: Most expanded thyroid clonotypes above 0.001 also appeared in blood. From stable hyperthyroidism, ophthalmopathy was set apart by a 13 V-J model. Onset of ophthalmopathy came a median 6.5 months after the model predicted it.

Lactation, pregnancy, other autoimmune disease or uncontrolled infection led to exclusion of patients. This CDR3 has 20 residues. CDR1 KGHDR and CDR2 SFDVKD come from the germline V gene. V was trimmed by 0 bases and J by 2 bases, leaving 22 bases between them. Template material for amplifying TCR beta CDR3 regions consisted of RNA transcripts. HTBI primers were used for first-round RT-PCR of the TCR CDR3. MiXCR was run by TCRdb on the multiplex PCR reads, yielding one entry per CDR3 protein. The table has approximately 640,000 distinct CDR3 sequences, approximately 15% seen once; the top ten hold about 14%. At least ten counts were recorded for this clonotype. The antigen remains unidentified.

The chain couples TRBV24-1 to TRBJ1-5, with unresolved D. The origin of this receptor is a man between 45 and 60 years old with Graves' hyperthyroidism. Material for sequencing was blood. The CDR3 DNA reads as TGTGCCACCAGTGATTTGCTCCACACATCCGGCGCCTTTCGCAATCAGCCCCAGCATTTT. It codes for CATSDLLHTSGAFRNQPQHF.